This T cell receptor (beta chain) was sequenced in a study of identical twins. TCRdb processed the 5' RACE reads anew with MiXCR; each CDR3 protein has one entry. The data contain 450,000 to 650,000 distinct CDR3 sequences, 13% to 15% of them singletons. V lost 6 bases to trimming and J lost 0 bases, with 9 bases between them. In germline, CDR1 is MDHEN, CDR2 SYDVKM. This CDR3 spans 14 amino acids. The donors were all healthy and Caucasian. This clonotype appeared a few times. This sample also appeared in a second study, on yellow fever vaccine responses in identical twins.

The sequence was collected from a young woman in good health. Sequences were obtained from CD4+ T cells sorted from blood. J is TRBJ1-5 and V is TRBV28, with D hard to call. CDR3 region: CASSPPDSNQPQHF. CDR3 nucleotides: TGTGCCAGCAGCCCCCCGGATAGCAATCAGCCCCAGCATTTT.